This is a list of T cell receptor beta chains from one sample in a study of CD8 T cells in Susac syndrome. TCRdb redid the calling of the immunoSEQ multiplex PCR reads with MiXCR, one entry per CDR3 protein. The profile shows under 200,000 distinct CDR3 sequences, just under 95% of them singletons. The sequencing sample was made of CD4+ T cells from PBMCs. The receptors stem from a human donor in good health. CDR3s include the opening cysteine and the closing phenylalanine or tryptophan. D genes are given only for firm matches. Clone size is shown for a subset of rows, as once, few, many or a class of expanded clone.

v_gene	d_gene	abundance	j_gene	CDR3aa	CDR3nt
TRBV20-1	NA	NA	TRBJ1-2	CSATPSTGYTF	TGCAGTGCTACGCCATCAACTGGCTACACCTTC
TRBV7-2	NA	NA	TRBJ2-7	CASSLAGGERYF	TGTGCCAGCAGCTTAGCCGGGGGCGAGCGGTACTTC
TRBV29-1	NA	NA	TRBJ2-3	CSPAGPDTQYF	TGCAGCCCCGCGGGTCCAGATACGCAGTATTTT
TRBV29-1	NA	NA	TRBJ2-7	CSVDNNYEQYF	TGCAGCGTTGACAACAACTACGAGCAGTACTTC
TRBV20-1	NA	NA	TRBJ2-3	CSAPHWGSRSTDTQYF	TGCAGTGCTCCCCATTGGGGATCCCGTAGCACAGATACGCAGTATTTT
TRBV20-1	TRBD2	NA	TRBJ2-1	CSASRTSAREQFF	TGCAGTGCTAGTCGTACTAGCGCCAGGGAGCAGTTCTTC
TRBV9	TRBD1	NA	TRBJ2-7	CASSVGTGFNEQYF	TGTGCCAGCAGCGTCGGGACAGGGTTTAACGAGCAGTACTTC
TRBV20-1	TRBD2	NA	TRBJ2-1	CSARAPAGGDEQFF	TGCAGTGCTAGAGCGCCCGCGGGGGGTGATGAGCAGTTCTTC
TRBV12-3/TRBV12-4	NA	NA	TRBJ1-2	CASSLTGPTGGYTF	TGTGCCAGCAGCTTGACAGGACCAACGGGTGGCTACACCTTC
TRBV7-2	TRBD2	NA	TRBJ2-5	CASSLASGGAETQYF	TGTGCCAGCAGCTTAGCTAGCGGGGGGGCCGAGACCCAGTACTTC
TRBV2	NA	NA	TRBJ2-3	CASTGESTDTQYF	TGTGCCTCCACGGGGGAATCCACAGATACGCAGTATTTT
TRBV7-9	NA	NA	TRBJ2-7	CATQKTPSYEQYF	TGTGCCACCCAAAAGACCCCCTCCTACGAGCAGTACTTC
TRBV20-1	NA	NA	TRBJ1-5	CSAGSRVGNQPQHF	TGCAGTGCTGGCTCGCGGGTAGGAAATCAGCCCCAGCATTTT
TRBV7-2	TRBD1	NA	TRBJ2-5	CASSLALGQGMETQYF	TGTGCCAGCAGCTTAGCGCTGGGACAGGGGATGGAGACCCAGTACTTC
TRBV11-2	NA	once	TRBJ1-1	CASSLVGLGAFF	TGTGCCAGCAGCTTAGTAGGCCTCGGAGCTTTCTTT
TRBV4-3	NA	NA	TRBJ2-7	CASSHGLSYEQYF	TGCGCCAGCAGCCACGGTCTCTCCTACGAGCAGTACTTC
TRBV4-3	TRBD1	NA	TRBJ2-1	CASSQAHRGLGDEQFF	TGCGCCAGCAGCCAAGCACACAGGGGGCTTGGAGATGAGCAGTTCTTC
TRBV27	TRBD1	NA	TRBJ1-4	CASSAPSTGDEKLFF	TGTGCCAGCAGTGCCCCCTCGACAGGGGATGAAAAACTGTTTTTT
TRBV4-3	TRBD2	NA	TRBJ2-3	CASSQGRTSGGARDTQYF	TGCGCCAGCAGCCAAGGGAGGACTAGCGGGGGGGCCAGAGATACGCAGTATTTT
TRBV29-1	TRBD1	NA	TRBJ1-2	CSVEDSGEQGLVGRTF	TGCAGCGTTGAAGATTCCGGCGAACAGGGGCTAGTTGGCCGCACCTTC
TRBV20-1	NA	NA	TRBJ2-3	CSAREVSAGGGYTQYF	TGCAGTGCTAGAGAGGTTTCGGCAGGCGGAGGCTATACGCAGTATTTT
TRBV29-1	NA	NA	TRBJ2-1	CSVEIAGEQFF	TGCAGCGTGGAAATAGCAGGGGAGCAGTTCTTC
TRBV4-2	NA	once	TRBJ2-5	CASSQGGVETQYF	TGTGCCAGCAGCCAGGGGGGCGTTGAGACCCAGTACTTC
TRBV7-9	NA	once	TRBJ1-2	CASSPDRSFDYGYTF	TGTGCCAGCAGCCCCGACAGGAGCTTTGACTATGGCTACACCTTC
TRBV9	TRBD2	NA	TRBJ2-3	CASSVASGLVTDTQYF	TGTGCCAGCAGCGTAGCTTCCGGACTAGTCACAGATACGCAGTATTTT
TRBV30	NA	NA	TRBJ1-5	CAWRPTGSNQPQHF	TGTGCCTGGAGACCCACAGGGAGCAATCAGCCCCAGCATTTT
TRBV4-1	NA	NA	TRBJ2-7	CASSQDFSARAYEQYF	TGCGCCAGCAGCCAAGATTTTTCGGCCAGGGCCTACGAGCAGTACTTC
TRBV2	NA	NA	TRBJ1-6	CASSESQNSPLHF	TGTGCCAGCAGTGAAAGCCAGAATTCACCCCTCCACTTT
TRBV10-3	NA	NA	TRBJ2-3	CAISGNRITDTQYF	TGTGCCATCAGCGGGAATCGGATCACAGATACGCAGTATTTT
TRBV7-9	NA	NA	TRBJ1-5	CASSLTGTLQPQHF	TGTGCCAGCAGCTTGACGGGTACGTTGCAGCCCCAGCATTTT
TRBV20-1	TRBD2	NA	TRBJ2-5	CSAPTSGGYQETQYF	TGCAGTGCGCCCACTAGCGGGGGGTACCAAGAGACCCAGTACTTC
TRBV29-1	NA	NA	TRBJ1-5	CSVVWGDGNQPQHF	TGCAGCGTTGTTTGGGGGGATGGCAATCAGCCCCAGCATTTT